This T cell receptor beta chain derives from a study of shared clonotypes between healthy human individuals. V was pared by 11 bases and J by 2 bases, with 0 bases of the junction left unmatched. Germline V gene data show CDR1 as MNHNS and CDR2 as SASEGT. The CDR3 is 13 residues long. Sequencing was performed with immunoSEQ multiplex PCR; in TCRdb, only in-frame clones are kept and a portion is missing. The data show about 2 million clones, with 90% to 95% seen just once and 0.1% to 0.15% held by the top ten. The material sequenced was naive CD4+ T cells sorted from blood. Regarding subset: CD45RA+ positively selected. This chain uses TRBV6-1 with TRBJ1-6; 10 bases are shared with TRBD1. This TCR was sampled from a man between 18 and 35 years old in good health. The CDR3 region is CAGTGAYNSPLHF. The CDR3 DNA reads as TGTGCCGGGACAGGGGCCTATAATTCACCCCTCCACTTT.